Following are 20 T cell receptor beta chains from one sample sequenced in a study of cytomegalovirus exposure and HLA in healthy donors. With 60 Vbeta and 13 Jbeta primers, the PCR was carried out. The protocol was immunoSEQ multiplex PCR, while the TCRdb copy is restricted to in-frame clones and leaves out a portion. Altogether approximately 140,000 clones are present, 70% to 90% being singletons, with the ten largest covering roughly 0.5%. The sample taken for sequencing was PBMCs. These receptors were taken from a woman aged 40 to 55 in good health and CMV-seronegative.

The chain recombines TRBV5-1 with TRBJ1-3; D is unclear. CDR1 is SGHRS and CDR2 is YFSETQ in the germline V gene. This CDR3 is built from 13 residues. The V gene lost 0 bases and the J gene lost 7 bases, with 8 bases spanning the gap. CDR3 amino acids: CASSLGGLNTIYF. CDR3 DNA: TGCGCCAGCAGCTTGGGAGGGTTGAACACCATATATTTT.

The CDR3 protein is CASSYASGNTIYF. CDR3 in DNA: TGTGCCAGCAGTTACGCGTCTGGAAACACCATATATTTT. This chain links TRBV6-5 with TRBJ1-3; D remains unclear. The CDR3 is 13 amino acids. Trimming pared 2 bases from V and 1 base from J, leaving 3 bases between. In germline, CDR1 is MNHEY, CDR2 SVGAGI.

As concerns this clone: Mismatch with germline at one junction end may stem from a read error. The V gene is TRBV7-9, the J gene TRBJ2-7, with D perhaps TRBD1 (7 bases). Germline V CDR1 and CDR2: SEHNR, FQNEAQ (reference sequence). This CDR3 spans 14 amino acids. CDR3 sequence: CSSSSRDRPYEQYF. The CDR3 nucleotides are TGTTCCAGCAGCTCGCGGGACAGACCCTACGAGCAGTACTTC.

J is TRBJ1-2 and V is TRBV28; D ambiguous. V was pared by 8 bases and J by 4 bases, with 8 bases between. Germline CDR1 reads MDHEN; CDR2 reads SYDVKM. The CDR3 is 11 residues long. The CDR3 DNA sequence: TGTGCCAGCTTTTCCGGCTATGGCTACACCTTC. Its protein is CASFSGYGYTF.

The chain carries TRBV30 and TRBJ1-4; 10 bases are a match to TRBD1. CDR1 is GTSNPN and CDR2 is SVGIG in the germline V gene (reference sequence). With 4 bases clipped from V and 8 bases from J, the junction kept 10 bases outside the gene matches. The CDR3 covers 15 residues. The CDR3 loop is CAWNQKGTGEEKLFF. In DNA, the CDR3 is TGTGCCTGGAACCAGAAAGGGACAGGGGAAGAAAAACTGTTTTTT.

A note on this clone: One end of the junction varies from germline; a read error may be responsible. V is TRBV7-9 and J is TRBJ2-1; unclear D gene. The germline V gene has CDR1 SEHNR and CDR2 FQNEAQ (reference sequence). There are 14 residues in the CDR3. This CDR3 reads CSSSPTTHYNEQFF. The CDR3 nucleotides are TGTTCCAGCAGCCCAACGACACACTACAATGAGCAGTTCTTC.

The rearrangement uses TRBV6-5 and TRBJ1-2; D unclear. CDR3 length: 13 amino acids. Looked up from germline, CDR1 is MNHEY and CDR2 is SVGAGI. V was trimmed by 6 bases and J by 3 bases, leaving 11 bases between them. CDR3 residues: CASSPKRDYGYTF. The DNA of the CDR3 is TGTGCCAGCAGCCCAAAGAGGGACTATGGCTACACCTTC.

Comment on this clone: In the same sample, other DNA sequences code for this CDR3. The CDR3 spells CASSQDRSTDTQYF. In nucleotides, the CDR3 is TGCGCCAGCAGCCAAGACAGGTCCACAGATACGCAGTATTTT. The V call is TRBV4-3, the J call TRBJ2-3; D call uncertain. The CDR3 loop spans 14 amino acids. Trimming took off 0 bases at V and 2 bases at J, with 6 bases between the two ends. The V gene's germline CDR1 is LGHNA and CDR2 YSLEER.

The rearrangement links TRBV7-8 to TRBJ2-7, with TRBD2 matching 8 bases. Germline assignment: CDR1 SGHVS and CDR2 FQNEAQ. With V trimmed by 1 base and J by 4 bases, 9 bases remained unmatched. The CDR3 spans 16 residues. For the CDR3, the DNA is TGTGCCAGCAGCTTAGGGTGGCGGGGGGCAAGGTACGAGCAGTACTTC. Residues: CASSLGWRGARYEQYF.

J is TRBJ1-6 and V is TRBV11-2; 7 bases line up with TRBD1. This CDR3 has 14 residues. Losses at the gene ends were 5 bases for V and 8 bases for J; bases not matched to a gene: 6. The germline V gene encodes CDR1 SGHAT and CDR2 FQNNGV. Written as DNA, the CDR3 is TGTGCCAGCAGCCCCGGGACAGACTATTCACCCCTCCACTTT. Encoded protein: CASSPGTDYSPLHF.

This chain uses TRBV10-2 with TRBJ2-1; TRBD2 aligns across 7 bases. V shed 1 base, J shed 4 bases, and the junction held 7 bases outside the gene matches. This CDR3 has 16 amino acids. The V gene's germline CDR1 is WSHSY and CDR2 SAAADI. As DNA, the CDR3 is TGCGCCAGCAGTGAGTGGCAAGCGGGAATATACAATGAGCAGTTCTTC. Translating gives CASSEWQAGIYNEQFF.

This clone was counted a few times. This chain connects TRBV4-1 to TRBJ2-2, with a weak D call TRBD2 (6 bases). The V and J ends lost 1 base and 4 bases respectively, with 16 bases between them. The CDR3 spans 17 residues. The germline CDR1 and CDR2 sequences are MGHRA and YSYEKL. CDR3 bases: TGCGCCAGCAGCCAAGCATCTAGCGTTGGATTCACCGGGGAGCTGTTTTTT. As protein: CASSQASSVGFTGELFF.

Written as DNA, the CDR3 is TGCGCCAGCAGCGGTGAGACGGGCTCCTACAATGAGCAGTTCTTC. As protein: CASSGETGSYNEQFF. The chain couples TRBV5-1 to TRBJ2-1; unclear D gene. The ends were cut back, 4 bases at V and 0 bases at J, with 11 bases in the middle. The CDR3 has 15 amino acids. Germline loops: CDR1 SGHRS, CDR2 YFSETQ.

This clone was picked up one time. The rearrangement links TRBV29-1 to TRBJ2-3; 8 nucleotides align to TRBD2. CDR3 length: 12 amino acids. Germline CDR1 reads SQVTM; CDR2 reads ANQGSEA. Trimming took 6 bases from V and 4 from J; bases not matched to a gene: 3. CDR3 loop: CSVAGVADTQYF. Here the CDR3 DNA reads TGCAGCGTAGCGGGAGTGGCAGATACGCAGTATTTT.

This sequence joins TRBV7-9 and TRBJ2-5, with 8 bases identical to TRBD1. Germline V gene lookup returns CDR1 SEHNR and CDR2 FQNEAQ (reference sequence). Losses at the gene ends were 5 bases for V and 3 bases for J; bases not matched to a gene: 8. CDR3 length: 15 amino acids. The CDR3 region is CASSRRQGTEETQYF. CDR3 in DNA: TGTGCCAGCAGCCGACGACAGGGGACCGAAGAGACCCAGTACTTC.

As to this clone: This sample includes further DNA sequences coding for the same CDR3. The chain recombines TRBV4-1 with TRBJ2-7, with D tentatively TRBD2 (5 bases). Trimming took 3 bases from V and 7 from J, leaving 16 bases between them. CDR1 is MGHRA and CDR2 is YSYEKL in the germline V gene. The CDR3 is made up of 14 amino acids. The CDR3 sequence: CASSHIRTPGEQYF. CDR3 bases: TGCGCCAGCAGCCACATCAGGACTCCCGGGGAGCAGTACTTC.

This sequence joins TRBV11-3 and TRBJ2-7; 9 nucleotides align to TRBD2. The length of the CDR3 is 15 residues. After removal of 1 base from V and 2 bases from J, the junction contained 3 bases not matched to a gene. Germline V CDR1 and CDR2: SGHNT, YENEEA. Here the CDR3 DNA reads TGTGCCAGCAGCTTAGCAGCTAGCGGGACCTACGAGCAGTACTTC. Translation gives CASSLAASGTYEQYF. Supplemented by reference TRBV11-3 and TRBJ2-7, the full variable domain reads EAGVVQSPRYKIIEKKQPVAFWCNPISGHNTLYWYLQNLGQGPELLIRYENEEAVDDSQLPKDRFSAERLKGVDSTLKIQPAELGDSAVYLCASSLAASGTYEQYFGPGTRLTVT.

This chain links TRBV4-1 with TRBJ1-2; D perhaps matches TRBD1 (6 bases). Per the germline V gene, CDR1 is MGHRA and CDR2 is YSYEKL. The CDR3 consists of 15 residues. The ends were cut back, 2 bases at V and 1 base at J, with 11 bases in the middle. Here the CDR3 DNA reads TGCGCCAGCAGCCAACCAACAGGGTTTAACTATGGCTACACCTTC. Its translation: CASSQPTGFNYGYTF.

This rearrangement joins TRBV28 to TRBJ2-1; 9 bases match TRBD2. CDR3 length: 20 residues. Trimming cost V 10 bases and J 0 bases; bases outside gene matches: 22. Germline V gene data show CDR1 as MDHEN and CDR2 as SYDVKM. The chain's CDR3 is CATASSPGGSREGSYNEQFF. CDR3 nucleotide sequence: TGTGCCACCGCCTCCTCCCCGGGGGGCTCGCGGGAGGGCTCCTACAATGAGCAGTTCTTC.

V usage is TRBV10-3 and J usage is TRBJ2-3, with D perhaps matching TRBD1 (6 bases). CDR3 length: 15 residues. CDR1 and CDR2 (germline): ENHRY, SYGVKD. Trimming removed 5 bases from V and 2 bases from J, with 14 bases in between. CDR3 bases: TGTGCCATCAGTCTCGGGACACCATCCACAGATACGCAGTATTTT. Its translation: CAISLGTPSTDTQYF.